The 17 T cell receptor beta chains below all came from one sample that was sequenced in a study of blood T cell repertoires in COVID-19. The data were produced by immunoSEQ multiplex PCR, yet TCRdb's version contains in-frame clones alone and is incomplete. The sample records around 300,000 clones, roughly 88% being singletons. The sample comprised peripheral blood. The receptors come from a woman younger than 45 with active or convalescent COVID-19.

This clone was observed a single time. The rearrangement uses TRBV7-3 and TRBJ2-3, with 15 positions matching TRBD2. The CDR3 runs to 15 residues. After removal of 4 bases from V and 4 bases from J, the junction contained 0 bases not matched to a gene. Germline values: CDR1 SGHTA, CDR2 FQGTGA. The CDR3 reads CASSWTSGGADTQYF. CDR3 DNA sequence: TGTGCCAGCAGCTGGACTAGCGGGGGGGCAGATACGCAGTATTTT.

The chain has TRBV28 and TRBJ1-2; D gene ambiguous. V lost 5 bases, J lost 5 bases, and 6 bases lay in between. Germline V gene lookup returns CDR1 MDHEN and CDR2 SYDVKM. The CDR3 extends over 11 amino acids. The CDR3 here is CASSEGYGYTF. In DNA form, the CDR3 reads TGTGCCAGCAGTGAGGGTTATGGCTACACCTTC.

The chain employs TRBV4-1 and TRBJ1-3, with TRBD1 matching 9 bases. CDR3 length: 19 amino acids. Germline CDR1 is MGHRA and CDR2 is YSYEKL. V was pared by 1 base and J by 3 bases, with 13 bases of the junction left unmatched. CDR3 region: CASSQVGQGGGYLGNTIYF. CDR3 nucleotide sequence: TGCGCCAGCAGCCAAGTGGGACAGGGCGGTGGCTACCTTGGAAACACCATATATTTT.

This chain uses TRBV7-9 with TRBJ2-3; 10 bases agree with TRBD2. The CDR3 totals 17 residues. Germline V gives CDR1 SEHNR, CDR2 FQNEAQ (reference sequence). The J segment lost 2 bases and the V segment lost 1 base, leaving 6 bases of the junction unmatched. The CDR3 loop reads CASSLDGSGGFTDTQYF. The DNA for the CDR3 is TGTGCCAGCAGCTTAGACGGTAGCGGGGGGTTCACAGATACGCAGTATTTT.

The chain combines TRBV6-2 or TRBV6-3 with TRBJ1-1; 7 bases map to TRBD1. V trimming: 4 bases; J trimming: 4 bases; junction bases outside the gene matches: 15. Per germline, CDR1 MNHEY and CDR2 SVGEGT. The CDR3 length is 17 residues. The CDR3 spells CASSSLHLTGMGTEAFF. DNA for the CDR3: TGTGCCAGCAGTTCCCTCCACCTGACAGGGATGGGCACTGAAGCTTTCTTT.

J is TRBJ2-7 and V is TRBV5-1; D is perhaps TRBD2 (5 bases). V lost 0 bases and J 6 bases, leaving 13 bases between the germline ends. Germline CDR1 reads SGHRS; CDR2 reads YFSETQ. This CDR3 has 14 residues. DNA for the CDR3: TGCGCCAGCAGCTTGGAGTGGCTAGCTGCCGAGCAGTACTTC. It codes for CASSLEWLAAEQYF.

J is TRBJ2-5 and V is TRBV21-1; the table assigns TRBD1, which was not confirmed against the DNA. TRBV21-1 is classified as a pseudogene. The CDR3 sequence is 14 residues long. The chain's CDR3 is CASSLSDREETQYF. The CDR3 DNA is TGTGCCAGCAGCCTGAGTGACAGGGAGGAGACCCAGTACTTC.

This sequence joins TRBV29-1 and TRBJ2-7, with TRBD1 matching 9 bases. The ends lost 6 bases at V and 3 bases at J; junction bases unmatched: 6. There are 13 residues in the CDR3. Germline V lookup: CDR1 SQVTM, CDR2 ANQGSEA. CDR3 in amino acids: CSVMLDRGYEQYF. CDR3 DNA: TGCAGCGTGATGCTGGACAGGGGCTACGAGCAGTACTTC.

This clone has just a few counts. The CDR3 protein is CASSSGQLNGYTF. The DNA of the CDR3 is TGTGCCAGCAGTTCGGGACAACTGAATGGCTACACCTTC. The chain combines TRBV28 with TRBJ1-2; possibly TRBD1 for D (6 bases). This CDR3 contains 13 residues. Germline V gene lookup returns CDR1 MDHEN and CDR2 SYDVKM. The germline V and J ends were trimmed by 4 bases and 6 bases, with 12 bases remaining between them.

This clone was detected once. DNA of the CDR3: TGTGCCAGCAGCAGCGACAGCTATCAGCCCCAGCATTTT. Translated: CASSSDSYQPQHF. The rearrangement joins TRBV7-9 to TRBJ1-5; TRBD1 might be the D (5 bases). CDR1 is SEHNR and CDR2 is FQNEAQ in the germline V gene (reference sequence). V shed 5 bases and J shed 5 bases, with 10 bases lying between them. The CDR3 covers 13 residues.

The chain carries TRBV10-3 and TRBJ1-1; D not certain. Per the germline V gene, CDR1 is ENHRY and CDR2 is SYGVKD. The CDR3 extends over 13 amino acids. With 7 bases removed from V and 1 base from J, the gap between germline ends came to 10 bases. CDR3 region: CAITTERNTEAFF. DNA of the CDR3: TGTGCCATCACAACGGAGAGGAACACTGAAGCTTTCTTT.

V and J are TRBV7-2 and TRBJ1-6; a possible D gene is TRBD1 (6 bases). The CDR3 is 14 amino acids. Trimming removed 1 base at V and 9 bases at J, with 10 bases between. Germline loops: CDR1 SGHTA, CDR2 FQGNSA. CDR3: CASSLGTVGSPLHF. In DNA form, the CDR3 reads TGTGCCAGCAGCTTAGGGACAGTTGGTTCACCCCTCCACTTT.

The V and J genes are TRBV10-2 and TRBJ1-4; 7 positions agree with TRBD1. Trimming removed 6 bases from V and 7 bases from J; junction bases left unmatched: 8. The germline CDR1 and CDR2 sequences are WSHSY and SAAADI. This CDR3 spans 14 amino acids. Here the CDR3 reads CASRNRTGGEKLFF. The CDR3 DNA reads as TGCGCCAGCAGAAACAGGACAGGCGGTGAAAAACTGTTTTTT.

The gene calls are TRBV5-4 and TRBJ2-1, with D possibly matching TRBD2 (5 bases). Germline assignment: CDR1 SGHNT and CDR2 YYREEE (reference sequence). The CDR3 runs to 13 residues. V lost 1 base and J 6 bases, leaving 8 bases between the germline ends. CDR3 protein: CASSLWLANEQFF. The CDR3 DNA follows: TGTGCCAGCAGCTTGTGGCTAGCCAATGAGCAGTTCTTC.

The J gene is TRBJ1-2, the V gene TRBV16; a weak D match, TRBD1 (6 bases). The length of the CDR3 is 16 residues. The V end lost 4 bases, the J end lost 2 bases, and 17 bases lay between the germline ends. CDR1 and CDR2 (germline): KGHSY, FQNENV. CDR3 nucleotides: TGTGCCAGCAGCCCCACAAGGCAGGGGTCCAACTATGGCTACACCTTC. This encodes CASSPTRQGSNYGYTF.

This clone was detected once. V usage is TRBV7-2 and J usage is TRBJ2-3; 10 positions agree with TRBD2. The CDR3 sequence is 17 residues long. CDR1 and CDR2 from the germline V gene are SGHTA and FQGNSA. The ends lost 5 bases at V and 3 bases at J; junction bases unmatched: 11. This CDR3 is CASSPSGGGRGTDTQYF. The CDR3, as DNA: TGTGCCAGCAGCCCTAGCGGGGGCGGCCGGGGGACAGATACGCAGTATTTT. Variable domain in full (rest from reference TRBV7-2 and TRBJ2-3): GAGVSQSPSNKVTEKGKDVELRCDPISGHTALYWYRQSLGQGLEFLIYFQGNSAPDKSGLPSDRFSAERTGGSVSTLTIQRTQQEDSAVYLCASSPSGGGRGTDTQYFGPGTRLTVL.

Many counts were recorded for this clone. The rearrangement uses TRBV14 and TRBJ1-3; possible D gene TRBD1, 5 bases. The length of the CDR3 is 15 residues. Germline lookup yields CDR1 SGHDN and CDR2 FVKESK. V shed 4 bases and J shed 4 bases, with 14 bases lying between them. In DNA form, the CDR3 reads TGTGCCAGCAGCCTTTCAGGGATCAGCGGAAACACCATATATTTT. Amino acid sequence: CASSLSGISGNTIYF.